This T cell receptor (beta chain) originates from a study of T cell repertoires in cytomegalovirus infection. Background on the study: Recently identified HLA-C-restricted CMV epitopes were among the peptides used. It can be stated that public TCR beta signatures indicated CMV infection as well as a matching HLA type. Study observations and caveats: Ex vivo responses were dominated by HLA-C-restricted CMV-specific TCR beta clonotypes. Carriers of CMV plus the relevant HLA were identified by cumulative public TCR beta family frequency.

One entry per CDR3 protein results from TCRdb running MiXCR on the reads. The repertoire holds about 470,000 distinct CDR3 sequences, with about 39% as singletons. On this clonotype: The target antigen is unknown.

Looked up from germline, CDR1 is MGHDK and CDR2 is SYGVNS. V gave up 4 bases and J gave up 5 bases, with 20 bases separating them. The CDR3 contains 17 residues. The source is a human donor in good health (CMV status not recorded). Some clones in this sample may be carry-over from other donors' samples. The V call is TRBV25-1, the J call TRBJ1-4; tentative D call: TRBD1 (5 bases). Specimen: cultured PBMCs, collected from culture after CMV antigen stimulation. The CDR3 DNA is TGTGCCAGCAGTGCTTTTCAGGGAACGTTCTCGAATGAAAAACTGTTTTTT. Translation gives CASSAFQGTFSNEKLFF.